This T cell receptor beta chain is drawn from a study of T cell repertoires in cytomegalovirus infection. General study findings and limits: HLA-C-restricted TCR beta clonotypes specific for CMV led the ex vivo response.

TCRdb reanalysed the reads using MiXCR and keeps one entry per CDR3 protein. The sample includes approximately 1,000,000 distinct CDR3 sequences, approximately 33% of them seen just once. A remark on this clonotype: Its specificity is not known.

There are 14 residues in the CDR3. Trimming removed 2 bases from V and 5 bases from J; junction bases left unmatched: 8. The V gene's germline CDR1 is DFQATT and CDR2 SNEGSKA (reference sequence). This sequence was found in a human donor in good health (CMV status not recorded). Some clones in this sample may be carry-over from other donors' samples. This specimen consisted of cultured CD8+ T cells from PBMCs, obtained from culture after CMV antigen stimulation. J is TRBJ1-1 and V is TRBV20-1; 7 bases are shared with TRBD1. CDR3 sequence reads: CSARNLKTGTEAFF. The CDR3, as DNA: TGCAGTGCTAGAAACCTGAAGACAGGGACTGAAGCTTTCTTT.